The 5 T cell receptor beta chains below all came from one sample that was sequenced in a study of T cell repertoires in cytomegalovirus infection. TCRdb analysed the reads with MiXCR anew, one entry per CDR3 protein. This repertoire shows roughly 200,000 distinct CDR3 sequences, about a sixth found once; its top ten account for around 25%. The specimen sequenced was CD8+ T cells from PBMCs. The receptors shown here come from a human donor in good health (CMV status not recorded). Some clones in this sample may be carry-over from other donors' samples.

The chain couples TRBV2 to TRBJ2-1; TRBD2 might be the D (6 bases). The CDR3 loop spans 12 amino acids. V lost 3 bases and J 8 bases, leaving 8 bases between the germline ends. CDR1 and CDR2 (germline): SNHLY, FYNNEI. This CDR3 reads CASSDWGDEQFF. CDR3 DNA: TGTGCCAGCAGTGACTGGGGGGATGAGCAGTTCTTC.

V and J are TRBV6-5 and TRBJ2-7, with TRBD1 identical over 7 bases. The CDR3 has 16 residues. J lost 0 bases, V lost 0 bases, and 5 bases had no gene match. The germline V gene encodes CDR1 MNHEY and CDR2 SVGAGI. CDR3 protein: CASSYSPRDSSYEQYF. For the CDR3, the DNA is TGTGCCAGCAGTTACTCGCCCCGGGACAGCTCCTACGAGCAGTACTTC.

The rearrangement links TRBV7-8 to TRBJ1-1; D not certain. Germline V gives CDR1 SGHVS, CDR2 FQNEAQ. The CDR3 loop spans 15 amino acids. Trimming pared 0 bases from V and 1 base from J, leaving 9 bases between. The CDR3 DNA reads TGTGCCAGCAGCTTAGCGCTCCCCCAGAACACTGAAGCTTTCTTT. Residues: CASSLALPQNTEAFF.

This clonotype was seen only a few times. The chain combines TRBV28 with TRBJ2-3, with 7 bases that match TRBD2. The CDR3 spans 14 residues. After removal of 9 bases from V and 8 bases from J, the junction contained 14 bases not matched to a gene. From germline, CDR1 is MDHEN and CDR2 SYDVKM. The CDR3 bases are TGTGCCAGTCACACGTGGCGGGACTATGGTACGCAGTATTTT. Translating gives CASHTWRDYGTQYF.

This clonotype was recorded many times. The chain carries TRBV7-2 and TRBJ2-5; D gene ambiguous. The germline gives CDR1 SGHTA, CDR2 FQGNSA. The V gene lost 0 bases and the J gene lost 3 bases, with 8 bases spanning the gap. The CDR3 covers 14 residues. DNA of the CDR3: TGTGCCAGCAGCTTAGCGTCTAGGGAAGAGACCCAGTACTTC. Protein product: CASSLASREETQYF.